Listed below are T cell receptor beta chains from one sample, sequenced in a study of blood T cell repertoires in COVID-19. Method: immunoSEQ multiplex PCR; TCRdb's copy keeps in-frame clones and lacks some. The sample has roughly 88,000 clones, 75% to 95% seen once; the top ten hold under 5%. Sequencing input: peripheral blood. The receptors shown here come from a woman between 50 and 59 years old in a cohort sampled during active COVID-19. CDR3s leave out the opening cysteine and the closing phenylalanine or tryptophan.

TRBJ2-5 | TRBV24-1 | ATSALAGVSETQY
TRBJ2-1 | TRBV30 | AWSVRRATYNEQF
TRBJ1-6 | TRBV12-3/TRBV12-4 | ASSLQDSPLH
TRBJ2-2 | TRBV19 | ASTLEGTNTGELF
TRBJ2-7 | TRBV6-1 | ASSDFTASYEQY
TRBJ1-3 | TRBV7-9 | ASSLIQGENTIY
TRBJ1-5 | TRBV21-1 | ASSKDGGRNQPQH
TRBJ2-5 | TRBV6-5 | ASSYSPGQGLETQY
TRBJ2-1 | TRBV21-1 | ASRGGTTLRGDEQF
TRBJ2-1 | TRBV3-1/TRBV3-2 | ASSKIRGTSSANEQF
TRBJ1-2 | TRBV19 | ASRSQGPGYT
TRBJ2-2 | TRBV9 | ASSVGAGDTGELF
TRBJ2-3 | TRBV6-5 | ASSYGRGSTDTQY
TRBJ2-1 | TRBV18 | ASSPGLAGGNEQF
TRBJ1-6 | TRBV11-3 | ASSLRDRARAPLH
TRBJ2-7 | TRBV5-1 | ASSLASAGGFEQY
TRBJ2-3 | TRBV5-1 | ASSWAGGDTQY
TRBJ2-5 | TRBV5-1 | ASSSSGGAGETQY
TRBJ2-3 | TRBV4-1 | ASSLGQGGDTQY
TRBJ1-2 | TRBV4-1 | ASSQGPGTGDYYGYT
TRBJ1-2 | TRBV19 | ATRFGGSYGYT
TRBJ2-3 | TRBV9 | ASSASGVAGGSTDTQY
TRBJ1-1 | TRBV20-1 | SVAANTEAF
TRBJ1-1 | TRBV7-9 | ASSLSPGTTGEFEAF
TRBJ2-3 | TRBV19 | ASSMRDTQY
TRBJ2-7 | TRBV19 | ASSAGRSYEQY
TRBJ2-2 | TRBV5-6 | ASSQGTSGAGELF
TRBJ2-6 | TRBV5-1 | ASSFSFRQDTPSGANVLT
TRBJ1-4 | TRBV7-9 | ASSLVEGTNEKLF
TRBJ2-5 | TRBV7-9 | ASSNRGGETQY
TRBJ2-7 | TRBV5-1 | ASSPGTGGREQY
TRBJ2-1 | TRBV5-1 | ASSLAPGLNEQF
TRBJ1-2 | TRBV5-1 | ASSLSPGQGGPGYGYT
TRBJ2-7 | TRBV5-1 | ASSSSGTSGGQKY
TRBJ1-1 | TRBV6-1 | ASSEAATLVPEAF
TRBJ1-1 | TRBV5-1 | ASRVQGLNTEAF
TRBJ2-1 | TRBV18 | ASSQSWAGSNEQF
TRBJ1-5 | TRBV18 | ASSPTGDQPQH
TRBJ2-4 | TRBV15 | ATTMAGFKNIQY
TRBJ1-1 | TRBV25-1 | ASSEWQGGGTEAF
TRBJ1-5 | TRBV28 | ASSPQGWDQPQH
TRBJ1-2 | TRBV27 | ASSARGMGYT
TRBJ2-7 | TRBV4-1 | ASSQGLHYEQY
TRBJ2-4 | TRBV19 | ASSIGGTGINIQY
TRBJ1-1 | TRBV19 | ASVDRGYEAF
TRBJ1-2 | TRBV6-6 | ASSYIVGQGYT
TRBJ1-3 | TRBV11-2 | ASSSRDIGNTIY
TRBJ2-7 | TRBV20-1 | SASTAGASWGEQY
TRBJ2-7 | TRBV19 | ATTPGGQGASYEQY
TRBJ1-3 | TRBV18 | ASSPAEQGVSSGNTIY
TRBJ1-1 | TRBV7-3 | ASSSSLNTEAF
TRBJ1-3 | TRBV2 | ASYRRSSGNTIY